Following are 27 T cell receptor beta chains from one sample sequenced in a study of OX40 agonist ivuxolimab in advanced cancers. TCRdb's table, derived via immunoSEQ multiplex PCR, lists solely in-frame clones and lacks some. The data show 11,000 to 15,000 clones, around 90% seen once. This specimen was CD4+ or CD8+ T cells sorted from blood, taken in a trial of the OX40 agonist ivuxolimab. These receptors came from an adult with an advanced solid tumor such as melanoma, head and neck, liver or kidney cancer.

This chain joins TRBV4-1 and TRBJ1-5; no definite D call. Germline V gene sequence: CDR1 MGHRA, CDR2 YSYEKL. The CDR3 is made up of 15 amino acids. The germline V and J ends were trimmed by 1 base and 4 bases, with 11 bases remaining between them. The CDR3 DNA is TGCGCCAGCAGCCAAGTTATGGGGTTGAATCAGCCCCAGCATTTT. It codes for CASSQVMGLNQPQHF.

The chain employs TRBV7-9 and TRBJ2-7; D might be TRBD2 (6 bases). The length of the CDR3 is 14 residues. CDR1 SEHNR and CDR2 FQNEAQ come from the germline V gene (reference sequence). The V and J ends lost 4 bases and 3 bases respectively, with 13 bases between them. CDR3 sequence (DNA): TGTGCCAGCAGCTATAGCGGTTCTTTCTACGAGCAGTACTTC. Translating gives CASSYSGSFYEQYF. The entire variable domain, with the rest obtained from reference TRBV7-9 and TRBJ2-7, is as follows: DTGVSQNPRHKITKRGQNVTFRCDPISEHNRLYWYRQTLGQGPEFLTYFQNEAQLEKSRLLSDRFSAERPKGSFSTLEIQRTEQGDSAMYLCASSYSGSFYEQYFGPGTRLTVT.

The chain couples TRBV9 to TRBJ1-1, with a weak D call TRBD1 (5 bases). Germline CDR1 SGDLS, CDR2 YYNGEE. This CDR3 comprises 13 residues. The germline V and J ends were trimmed by 6 bases and 5 bases, with 14 bases remaining between them. The CDR3 DNA reads TGTGCCAGCACCAGGAGGGGTGGAACTGAAGCTTTCTTT. As protein: CASTRRGGTEAFF.

The V and J genes are TRBV2 and TRBJ2-1; no clear D gene. V shed 7 bases and J shed 4 bases, with 17 bases lying between them. The germline V gene has CDR1 SNHLY and CDR2 FYNNEI. The CDR3 extends over 15 amino acids. CDR3 in DNA: TGTGCCAGCACCGAAAGGTCAGAAATGTACAATGAGCAGTTCTTC. Translation gives CASTERSEMYNEQFF.

The chain uses TRBV6-5 and TRBJ2-1, with D unclear. The V gene lost 6 bases and the J gene lost 6 bases, with 9 bases spanning the gap. The CDR3 extends over 12 amino acids. CDR1 and CDR2 (germline): MNHEY, SVGAGI. CDR3 protein: CASRPLSNEQFF. The CDR3 DNA reads as TGTGCCAGCAGGCCTTTGAGCAATGAGCAGTTCTTC.

This clone has only one observation. V usage is TRBV4-1 and J usage is TRBJ1-2; D is undetermined. V shed 2 bases and J shed 4 bases, with 14 bases lying between them. Germline V CDR1 and CDR2: MGHRA, YSYEKL. The CDR3 is 15 amino acids. The CDR3 sequence is CASSQRAFSPYGYTF. The CDR3, as DNA: TGCGCCAGCAGCCAACGGGCCTTTTCCCCCTATGGCTACACCTTC.

The V and J genes are TRBV2 and TRBJ2-7; the match to TRBD2 covers 9 bases. CDR1 SNHLY and CDR2 FYNNEI come from the germline V gene. This CDR3 contains 17 residues. The V and J ends lost 6 bases and 2 bases, in that order; junction bases with no gene match: 14. In DNA, the CDR3 is TGTGCCAGCAGCATTAGCGGGAGTACATATTGGGCCTACGAGCAGTACTTC. Residues: CASSISGSTYWAYEQYF.

This chain's CDR3 is CSVEDDRYSYEQYF. The CDR3 bases are TGCAGCGTTGAAGATGACAGGTACTCCTACGAGCAGTACTTC. This chain connects TRBV29-1 to TRBJ2-7, with a weak D call TRBD1 (6 bases). This CDR3 is 14 amino acids long. Germline values: CDR1 SQVTM, CDR2 ANQGSEA. Trimming shortened V by 0 bases and J by 0 bases, and 9 bases separated the two germline ends.

Here the CDR3 DNA reads TGTGCCTGGAGTGGAGCCGGGCGGCCCTCCTACAATGAGCAGTTCTTC. Translating it yields CAWSGAGRPSYNEQFF. V is TRBV30 and J is TRBJ2-1; the D is unclear. Germline V lookup: CDR1 GTSNPN, CDR2 SVGIG (reference sequence). The CDR3 loop spans 16 amino acids. V lost 1 base and J 0 bases, leaving 13 bases between the germline ends. Full variable domain (outside the CDR3, taken from reference TRBV30 and TRBJ2-1): SQTIHQWPATLVQPVGSPLSLECTVEGTSNPNLYWYRQAAGRGLQLLFYSVGIGQISSEVPQNLSASRPQDRQFILSSKKLLLSDSGFYLCAWSGAGRPSYNEQFFGPGTRLTVL.

The chain carries TRBV5-5 and TRBJ2-4; 7 bases map to TRBD2. The CDR3 length is 15 residues. CDR1 is SGHKS, CDR2 YYEKEE, per germline (reference sequence). J gave up 1 base and V 5 bases, and 6 bases lay outside the gene matches. The CDR3 spells CASSPGLDAKNIQYF. CDR3 bases: TGTGCCAGCAGTCCCGGACTAGACGCCAAAAACATTCAGTACTTC.

The CDR3 DNA sequence: TGTGCCAGCAGTCCGGGGACTAGCGGGAGAGGTGCCGTCTACGAGCAGTACTTC. The encoded protein is CASSPGTSGRGAVYEQYF. The chain is built from TRBV27 and TRBJ2-7, with 14 bases fitting TRBD2. Germline V gives CDR1 MNHEY, CDR2 SMNVEV (reference sequence). The junction had 12 bases not matched to a gene; V was cut back by 5 bases and J by 3 bases. There are 18 residues in the CDR3.

The chain uses TRBV27 and TRBJ1-1, with D maybe TRBD1 (6 bases). Germline V gene lookup returns CDR1 MNHEY and CDR2 SMNVEV (reference sequence). With 3 bases removed from V and 1 base from J, the gap between germline ends came to 15 bases. The CDR3 contains 16 residues. The CDR3 DNA is TGTGCCAGCAGTTTTACTCTGGGGGGGCCGAACACTGAAGCTTTCTTT. Translated, it gives CASSFTLGGPNTEAFF.

V is TRBV5-1 and J is TRBJ2-3, with D uncertain. Per germline, CDR1 SGHRS and CDR2 YFSETQ. The CDR3 extends over 15 amino acids. The V gene lost 0 bases and the J gene lost 0 bases, with 8 bases spanning the gap. In nucleotides, the CDR3 is TGCGCCAGCAGCTTGGAGAGCTCAAGCACAGATACGCAGTATTTT. Its protein product is CASSLESSSTDTQYF.

This chain links TRBV9 with TRBJ1-6; a possible D gene is TRBD1 (5 bases). Trimming pared 4 bases from V and 8 bases from J, leaving 19 bases between. Germline CDR1 and CDR2: SGDLS and YYNGEE. The CDR3 runs 16 residues. The DNA for the CDR3 is TGTGCCAGCAGCACTCACCGGACCGAGGGGCATTCACCCCTCCACTTT. Translating gives CASSTHRTEGHSPLHF.

The J gene is TRBJ2-7, the V gene TRBV10-2, with D possibly TRBD2 on 6 matching bases. The germline V gene has CDR1 WSHSY and CDR2 SAAADI. The CDR3 loop spans 14 amino acids. Trimming pared 7 bases from V and 5 bases from J, leaving 18 bases between. In DNA, the CDR3 is TGCGCCAGCACCGAAGCTGTCGGGAGACACGAGCAGTACTTC. Its translation is CASTEAVGRHEQYF.

The rearrangement joins TRBV11-1 to TRBJ1-2, with D unclear. The ends were cut back, 1 base at V and 4 bases at J, with 10 bases in the middle. Germline loops: CDR1 SGHAT, CDR2 FQDESV (reference sequence). The CDR3 extends over 14 amino acids. The CDR3 nucleotides are TGTGCCAGCAGCTTAGAGGGTTCTGCCTATGGCTACACCTTC. Translated, it gives CASSLEGSAYGYTF.

This clone was seen a single time. The V call is TRBV9, the J call TRBJ1-1; tentative D call: TRBD1 (5 bases). With 0 bases removed from V and 0 bases from J, the gap between germline ends came to 6 bases. The CDR3 totals 14 residues. Germline V gene data show CDR1 as SGDLS and CDR2 as YYNGEE. The CDR3: CASSVGTMNTEAFF. The DNA for the CDR3 is TGTGCCAGCAGCGTAGGGACAATGAACACTGAAGCTTTCTTT. Looking up the rest from reference TRBV9 and TRBJ1-1 gives the full variable domain: DSGVTQTPKHLITATGQRVTLRCSPRSGDLSVYWYQQSLDQGLQFLIQYYNGEERAKGNILERFSAQQFPDLHSELNLSSLELGDSALYFCASSVGTMNTEAFFGQGTRLTVV.

This chain joins TRBV18 and TRBJ2-7; TRBD1 agrees at 7 bases. After removal of 4 bases from V and 2 bases from J, the junction contained 8 bases not matched to a gene. Germline V gene sequence: CDR1 KGHSH, CDR2 LQKENI. This CDR3 spans 15 amino acids. The DNA for the CDR3 is TGTGCCAGCTCACGGGGTCAGGGGGATCCCTACGAGCAGTACTTC. It translates to CASSRGQGDPYEQYF.

The V call is TRBV5-6, the J call TRBJ2-7; 7 positions agree with TRBD2. CDR3 size: 15 residues. Trimming at V came to 4 bases and at J to 2 bases, leaving 9 bases not matched to a gene. In germline, CDR1 is SGHDT, CDR2 YYEEEE. This chain's CDR3 is CASSAPTSSPYEQYF. The CDR3 DNA sequence: TGTGCCAGCAGCGCCCCGACTAGCTCCCCCTACGAGCAGTACTTC.

The V call is TRBV13, the J call TRBJ2-1, with 8 nucleotides matching TRBD2. The CDR3 length is 15 residues. Germline trimming cut 3 bases from V and 6 bases from J; bases unmatched to any gene: 7. The germline gives CDR1 PRHDT, CDR2 FYEKMQ (reference sequence). The CDR3 region has the DNA TGTGCCAGCAGCTTGGGGACTAGATCGAGCAATGAGCAGTTCTTC. It codes for CASSLGTRSSNEQFF.

The CDR3 bases are TGTGCCAGCAGTGTTTTACTAGCGGGAGGGTTCGAGACCCAGTACTTC. This sequence encodes CASSVLLAGGFETQYF. The chain recombines TRBV27 with TRBJ2-5; 13 positions agree with TRBD2. After removal of 5 bases from V and 5 bases from J, the junction contained 8 bases not matched to a gene. This CDR3 contains 16 residues. Germline V gene lookup returns CDR1 MNHEY and CDR2 SMNVEV (reference sequence).

This clone was observed a single time. The chain links TRBV7-2 to TRBJ1-4; the match to TRBD1 covers 10 bases. The length of the CDR3 is 16 residues. V was pared by 0 bases and J by 8 bases, with 6 bases of the junction left unmatched. The germline V gene encodes CDR1 SGHTA and CDR2 FQGNSA. The CDR3 spells CASSLAGQGPREKLFF. The CDR3 coding sequence is TGTGCCAGCAGCTTAGCGGGACAGGGGCCTAGAGAAAAACTGTTTTTT. Looking up the rest from reference TRBV7-2 and TRBJ1-4 gives the full variable domain: GAGVSQSPSNKVTEKGKDVELRCDPISGHTALYWYRQSLGQGLEFLIYFQGNSAPDKSGLPSDRFSAERTGGSVSTLTIQRTQQEDSAVYLCASSLAGQGPREKLFFGSGTQLSVL.

Note on this clone: Only one base separates this from a far larger clonotype, so it likely reflects a read error. The sample carries other DNA sequences with the same CDR3. The chain has TRBV5-4 and TRBJ2-7, with D unclear. Trimming stripped 5 bases from V and 5 bases from J, with 8 bases between. Per germline, CDR1 SGHNT and CDR2 YYREEE (reference sequence). The CDR3 loop spans 11 amino acids. Here the CDR3 reads CASRQGNEQYF. The CDR3 bases are TGTGCCAGCAGACAAGGAAACGAGCAGTACTTC.

V gene TRBV14 combines with J gene TRBJ2-7; D gene unclear. The CDR3 totals 16 residues. Germline V gives CDR1 SGHDN, CDR2 FVKESK. Between the trimmed V and J ends, which lost 2 bases and 7 bases, there was a span of 21 bases. CDR3 sequence reads: CASSQPGGRGVWEQYF. As DNA, the CDR3 is TGTGCCAGCAGCCAACCCGGCGGCAGAGGCGTGTGGGAGCAGTACTTC.

The gene calls are TRBV10-1 and TRBJ2-3; D ambiguous. The length of the CDR3 is 15 residues. Trimming left V 10 bases short and J 1 base short, with 18 bases between. Germline assignment: CDR1 WNHNN and CDR2 SYGVQD (reference sequence). The chain's CDR3 is CATPGVARRTDTQYF. In nucleotides, the CDR3 is TGCGCCACCCCAGGAGTAGCACGCCGCACAGATACGCAGTATTTT.

The V and J genes are TRBV7-9 and TRBJ2-7; D tentatively reads TRBD1 or TRBD2 (5 bases each). Germline lookup yields CDR1 SEHNR and CDR2 FQNEAQ (reference sequence). The V end was cut by 5 bases, the J end by 2 bases, with 16 bases between. The CDR3 is made up of 15 amino acids. CDR3 DNA sequence: TGTGCCAGCAGCCTAGAGAATCGGGACCCCTACGAGCAGTACTTC. Residues: CASSLENRDPYEQYF.

V and J are TRBV5-8 and TRBJ1-1, with unresolved D. Germline CDR1 and CDR2: SGHTS and YDEGEE. The V gene lost 2 bases and the J gene lost 11 bases, with 4 bases spanning the gap. The CDR3 has 9 residues. In DNA form, the CDR3 reads TGTGCCAGCAGCTTAGGTGCTTTCTTT. This encodes CASSLGAFF.